This T cell receptor beta chain was documented in a study of PD-1 blockade in classical Hodgkin lymphoma (dated by TCRdb to 2019 to 2021). Notes on the research overall: Nivolumab dosing was 3 mg/kg intravenously every 2 weeks, continuing until either disease progression or unacceptable toxicity. The study used CyTOF and TCR beta sequencing to define a peripheral blood immune signature of response to PD-1 blockade in classical Hodgkin lymphoma.

There are 14 amino acids in the CDR3, from cysteine to phenylalanine inclusive. The kept DNA is CDR3 alone, 42 bases in frame from the first base. V is cut by 2 bases and J by 5 bases, and the space between the germline ends is 12 bases. CDR1 and CDR2, per the germline V gene, are MNHEY and SVGAGI. Genomic DNA was isolated using the Qiagen DNeasy kit from unsorted PBMCs as well as from negatively selected CD4+ and CD8+ fractions. TCR beta CDR3 regions were amplified by immunoSEQ multiplex PCR using primers annealing to V and J segments. A synthetic immune receptor repertoire was used to minimize amplification bias, and any residual bias was removed computationally once sequencing was done. In the authors' own workflow: Custom Python scripts were used to quantify repertoire diversity as the Shannon entropy index. Unsorted, CD4+ and CD8+ repertoires were analyzed separately, except in combined analyses where CD4+ and CD8+ sequences were merged in silico. A clone was considered expanded if an increase in frequency of at least 2-fold after treatment relative to C1D1 was found, and a pseudocount of 0.5 was applied to clones undetected at baseline. Clones with 0 or 1 copy at C1D1 were classified as singleton clones, and clones with 2 or more copies were classified as non-singleton clones. Clones expanded in unsorted samples were assigned a CD4+, CD8+ or unknown annotation through matching of protein sequences in sorted samples from the same patient. Wilcoxon tests on paired samples were used to test changes in diversity from C1D1 to C4D1. TCRdb re-hosts the immuneACCESS table, in-frame sequences only. Its copies lack some clones; in the studies checked, an unresolved V gene accounts for under half of them, and the cause for the rest is not known. V and J calls and clone size follow that table, whereas D and trimming were derived from the DNA. The sample table records roughly 51,000 clones; around 76% of these occur just once. The ten top clones hold 12% of the sample.

General conclusions and limits of the study: Patients starting nivolumab less than 1 year after ASCT had lower diversity and were excluded from later analyses to avoid confounding by immune reconstitution. Trial patients achieving complete response had baseline diversity similar to newly diagnosed patients, whereas partial responders and progressors had significantly lower diversity. Baseline TCR diversity was reported as lower in newly diagnosed patients than in healthy donors, and lower still in relapsed/refractory patients. CD4+ but not CD8+ TCR diversity rose significantly by C4D1 (p=0.0027 vs p=0.16), most apparent in complete responders (p=0.02). The study was restricted to a single clinical trial cohort, and the causes of repertoire differences, possibly disease activity or prior therapy, were left undefined.

This clone was seen a single time. Its cognate antigen has yet to be identified. No much larger clone exists at a distance of one base, and base qualities are not known. The meaning of the sample's time point label: cycle 4 day 1 (C4D1), after around six weeks of nivolumab. All trial patients had relapsed after autologous stem cell transplantation, with cohorts A, B and C differing in prior brentuximab vedotin exposure. The trial cohort included some 53 patients with relapsed/refractory classical Hodgkin lymphoma, and each patient had a best overall response of complete response, partial response or progressive disease. Single-agent nivolumab was administered to trial patients in the multi-cohort phase II CheckMate 205 trial. Best overall response was determined by an independent review committee according to the 2007 International Working Group response criteria. PBMCs from the trial were collected at three points: immediately before nivolumab initiation (C1D1), and during therapy at cycle 2 day 1 and cycle 4 day 1. Peripheral blood was collected in 8 mL Vacutainer Cell Preparation Tubes, from which PBMCs were isolated by centrifugation and then cryopreserved.

The receptor's source is a human donor with classical Hodgkin lymphoma. In this chain, TRBV6-5 is recombined with TRBJ1-2; TRBD1 might be the D gene, on 5 matching bases. This material consisted of peripheral blood mononuclear cells (PBMCs), taken before the fourth cycle of nivolumab. The nucleotides read TGTGCCAGCAGTTACCAGGGCGGGAAATATGGCTACACCTTC. Its protein is CASSYQGGKYGYTF.